The clone carrying this TCR beta chain was seen only once. This sample stems from a study of blood T cell repertoires in COVID-19. Study-level information: The United States, Italy and Spain supplied acute and convalescent COVID-19 samples. Sources were T cells, B-cell-depleted T cells, or PBMCs; the material itself was cDNA or gDNA.

In the authors' workflow: Amplification from reference gene primers served as the basis for estimated nucleated cell counts. The repertoire was sequenced with immunoSEQ multiplex PCR; TCRdb's copy has only in-frame clones and lacks some. D and trimming were read from the DNA, whereas the V and J calls and clone size are those reported in that table. This table has about 76,000 clones, approximately 86% appearing once. The V gene end was trimmed by 0 bases and the J gene end by 4 bases; junction bases not matched to a gene: 9. The CDR3 has 16 amino acids. Germline V gene sequence: CDR1 SGHVS, CDR2 FQNEAQ.

The chain has TRBV7-8 and TRBJ2-7; 7 bases are a match to TRBD1. The sample comprised peripheral blood. The source of this sequence is a human donor in a cohort sampled during active COVID-19. The CDR3 loop is CASSLAQQGVGYEQYF. CDR3 sequence (DNA): TGTGCCAGCAGCTTAGCGCAGCAGGGGGTTGGGTACGAGCAGTACTTC.